This entry is about one T cell receptor (beta chain). Germline V gene data show CDR1 as MDHEN and CDR2 as SYDVKM. The J segment lost 1 base and the V segment lost 5 bases, leaving 6 bases of the junction unmatched. CDR3 size: 15 residues. This sample is part of a study of blood T cell repertoires in COVID-19. About the study: Material from acute and convalescent COVID-19 was sourced from the United States, Italy and Spain. PBMCs, B-cell-depleted T cells, or T cells were the source of the cDNA or gDNA that made up the material.

In the source study's methods: Nucleated cell number was recorded as an estimate derived from reference gene primer amplification. TCRdb's table, derived via immunoSEQ multiplex PCR, lists solely in-frame clones and lacks some. Clone size and V and J calls were adopted from that table, with D and trimming inferred from the DNA. This sample carries about 100,000 clones, approximately 90% of them seen once, and the ten largest clones take 32%. Specimen: peripheral blood. The rearrangement uses TRBV28 and TRBJ1-1; TRBD1 aligns across 8 bases. This receptor was identified in a woman older than 75 with acute or convalescent COVID-19. In DNA, the CDR3 is TGTGCCAGCAGTCTAACCGGGACAGGGAACACTGAAGCTTTCTTT. Translating it yields CASSLTGTGNTEAFF.